The 4 T cell receptor beta chains given below trace back to one sample, sequenced in a study of response to subunit inactivated influenza vaccine. TCRdb recomputed calls from the RT-PCR reads with MiXCR, one row per CDR3 protein. The sample includes roughly 700,000 distinct CDR3 sequences, approximately 13% of them seen just once. Sequencing was performed on PBMCs from blood, taken roughly 15 days before vaccination. These receptors came from a man in his fifties or sixties who received an inactivated influenza vaccine.

The gene calls are TRBV7-2 and TRBJ2-7, with 10 bases that match TRBD2. The CDR3 is 15 residues long. Germline loops: CDR1 SGHTA, CDR2 FQGNSA. V lost 4 bases to trimming and J lost 5 bases; unmatched junction nucleotides: 8. CDR3 nucleotides: TGTGCCAGCAGCTCTGCTAGCGGGAGAGTTGACGAGCAGTACTTC. This codes for CASSSASGRVDEQYF.

The chain employs TRBV12-3 or TRBV12-4 and TRBJ2-1; TRBD2 matches 9 bases. Trimming at V came to 5 bases and at J to 4 bases, leaving 12 bases not matched to a gene. This CDR3 is built from 17 residues. This chain's CDR3 is CASSTGGAGGEYNEQFF. The CDR3 region has the DNA TGTGCCAGCAGTACCGGAGGGGCGGGGGGGGAGTACAATGAGCAGTTCTTC.

The rearrangement joins TRBV20-1 to TRBJ2-7; either TRBD1 or TRBD2 may supply D (5 bases each). Germline CDR1 is DFQATT and CDR2 is SNEGSKA (reference sequence). V lost 3 bases, J lost 6 bases, and 18 bases lay in between. The CDR3 loop spans 14 amino acids. The CDR3 DNA sequence: TGCAGTGCTAGCCGGGACCCCGCAACGGTCGAGCAGTACTTC. This gives the protein CSASRDPATVEQYF.

This clonotype was counted a few times. The rearrangement joins TRBV28 to TRBJ2-2, with 8 bases lining up with TRBD1. This CDR3 region has 19 residues. The trim removed 8 bases at V and 5 bases at J, leaving 22 bases unmatched. Germline-derived CDR1 and CDR2 are MDHEN and SYDVKM. The CDR3 region is CASSPGQAFPPTDTGELFF. The CDR3 nucleotides read TGTGCCAGCTCACCGGGACAGGCGTTTCCGCCGACCGATACCGGGGAGCTGTTTTTT. The full variable domain, completed using reference TRBV28 and TRBJ2-2, is DVKVTQSSRYLVKRTGEKVFLECVQDMDHENMFWYRQDPGLGLRLIYFSYDVKMKEKGDIPEGYSVSREKKERFSLILESASTNQTSMYLCASSPGQAFPPTDTGELFFGEGSRLTVL.